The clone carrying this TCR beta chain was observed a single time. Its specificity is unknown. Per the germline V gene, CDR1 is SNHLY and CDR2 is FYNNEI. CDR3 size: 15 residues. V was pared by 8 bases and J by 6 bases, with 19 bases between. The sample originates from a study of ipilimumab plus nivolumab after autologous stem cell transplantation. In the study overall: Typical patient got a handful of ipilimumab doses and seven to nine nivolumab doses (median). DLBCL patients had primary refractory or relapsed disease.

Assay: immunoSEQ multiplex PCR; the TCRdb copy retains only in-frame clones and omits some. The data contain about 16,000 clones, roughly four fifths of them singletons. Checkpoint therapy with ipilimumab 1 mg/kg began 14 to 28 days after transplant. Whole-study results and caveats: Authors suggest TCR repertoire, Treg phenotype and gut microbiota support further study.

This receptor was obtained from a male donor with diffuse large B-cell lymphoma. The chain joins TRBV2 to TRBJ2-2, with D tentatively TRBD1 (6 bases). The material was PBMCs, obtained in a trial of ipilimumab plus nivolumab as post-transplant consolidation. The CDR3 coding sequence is TGTGCCAGCGAGGGGGTTAGACGAACGGCCGGGGAGCTGTTTTTT. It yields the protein CASEGVRRTAGELFF. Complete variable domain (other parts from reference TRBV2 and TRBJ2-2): EPEVTQTPSHQVTQMGQEVILRCVPISNHLYFYWYRQILGQKVEFLVSFYNNEISEKSEIFDDQFSVERPDGSNFTLKIRSTKLEDSAMYFCASEGVRRTAGELFFGEGSRLTVL.